Sequencing of this T cell receptor (beta chain) was carried out in a study of cytomegalovirus exposure and HLA in healthy donors. Study-level background: It was reported in a later analysis that the same platform had been used for the 120 validation repertoires as for the roughly 670 first-cohort repertoires.

The germline CDR1 and CDR2 sequences are SEHNR and FQNEAQ (reference sequence). The CDR3 covers 11 residues. V shed 1 base and J shed 10 bases, with 5 bases lying between them. Regarding this clone: The target antigen is unknown.

The protocol was immunoSEQ multiplex PCR, while the TCRdb copy is restricted to in-frame clones and leaves out a portion. The sample includes 90,000 to 130,000 clones, more than 75% of them seen just once. Study-wide results and caveats: Among TCR beta chains, those listed as cytomegalovirus-associated numbered roughly 150. First-cohort TCR clusters tended to co-occur in the roughly 120 validation repertoires, a later analysis found.

The V and J genes are TRBV7-9 and TRBJ1-3; maybe TRBD1 (5 bases). Sequencing input: PBMCs. The clonotype comes from a woman aged 25-40 years in good health and CMV-seropositive. Here the CDR3 reads CASSLGTTIYF. CDR3 DNA sequence: TGTGCCAGCAGCTTAGGGACAACCATATATTTT.